This T cell receptor (beta chain) was captured by sequencing in a study of vaccination and CD4 T cells after COVID-19 (dated by TCRdb to the early 2020s). About the investigation overall: SARS-CoV-2 positivity had been established in the convalescent patients by nasal swab PCR, and mild disease was recorded in roughly 9 of these patients and severe disease in one. Six males and four females were included in the convalescent cohort, with two Hispanic individuals, seven Caucasians, two Asians and one multiracial person represented. Each participant got two doses of either the Pfizer-BioNTech BNT162b2 vaccine (n=8) or the Moderna mRNA-1273 vaccine (n=2). Post-COVID blood samples were collected from convalescent patients a median of around 100 days after diagnosis, with a range of roughly 30 to 170 days. Post-vaccine blood samples were collected a median of about 66 days after the second vaccine dose, ranging from about 13 to 250 days. Culture stimuli were overlapping spike peptide pools from SARS-CoV-2 and from the common cold coronaviruses HCoV-NL63, HCoV-OC43 and HCoV-229E. Control cultures received a CEFX viral epitope pool as the positive control, an HIV-1 Nef peptide pool as the negative control, or no peptide. The spike-specific CD4+ TCR repertoire was compared before and after mRNA vaccination in around ten COVID-19 convalescent patients and a few infection-naive healthy vaccine recipients. Broad study findings and their caveats: Of the vaccine-specific clones found in convalescent patients, nearly all (304 of 307) were mono-reactive for SARS-CoV-2 spike instead of being cross-reactive with common cold coronaviruses. An increase in the median number of SARS-CoV-2-reactive clonotypes from some 20 after infection to roughly 36 after vaccination was observed, but the change was not found to be significant. Relatively few convalescent patients were included in the study, and early timepoints after natural infection were not analyzed. Among convalescent patients, a median 86.3% of the SARS-CoV-2-reactive clones seen after vaccination appeared only after vaccination, which suggests priming specific to the vaccine.

According to the germline V gene, CDR1 reads SGHAT and CDR2 reads FQNNGV. Including cysteine and phenylalanine, the CDR3 has 15 amino acids. Only the CDR3 region is kept as DNA, spanning 45 bases read in frame from base 1. Here V drops 5 bases and J drops 4 bases, and the junction holds 10 bases not matched to any gene. Taken with the paper, the label for treatment or condition translates to: 10-day PBMC culture with coronavirus spike peptide pools or control peptides (ViraFEST assay). The study used the ViraFEST assay, which expanded antigen-specific T cells with peptide pools and then identified expanded clonotypes by TCR sequencing. The positive SARS-CoV-2 PCR tests of the convalescent patients were dated from March to December 2020, before the Alpha, Beta and Delta variants emerged in the United States. PBMCs were cultured at approximately 2 million per well in IMDM supplemented with approximately 5.4% human AB serum and 9.5 to 10 IU/ml IL-2, with 9.5 to 10 ug/ml peptide pools added. On days 3 and 7, half of the culture medium was replaced with fresh IL-2-containing medium. CD4+ T cells were isolated after less than twelve days of culture through negative selection using the EasySep CD4+ T cell isolation kit. Ficoll-Paque Plus gradient centrifugation was used to isolate PBMCs from whole blood, and the isolated PBMCs were then either used fresh or cryopreserved at -140C. In general, triplicate wells were set up for every culture condition.

This clonotype was seen a few times. It has no known antigen specificity. No much larger clone exists at a distance of one base, and base qualities are not known. Library method: PCR. At the Johns Hopkins FTIC core, DNA from the cultured CD4+ T cells underwent TCR sequencing with the Oncomine TCR Beta short-read assay. The QIAamp micro DNA kit was used to extract genomic DNA from the cultured CD4+ T cells. Oncomine TCR Beta libraries made from cultured CD4+ T cells were pooled using unique dual indexes and sequenced on an Illumina iSeq 100. As for the original processing: Non-productive sequences were removed, and CDR3s not starting with C, not ending with F or W, or shorter than 7 amino acids were discarded. Antigen-specific clonotypes were identified using the MANAFEST web application through comparison of peptide-stimulated wells with reference and other culture wells. To be called positive, a clone needed an FDR below 0.05, an odds ratio above 5, and a productive frequency above 0.1% in at least two of three replicate wells. A clonotype was classed as cross-reactive if the clonotype showed significant expansion both in SARS-CoV-2 spike wells and in at least one common cold coronavirus spike condition. Levenshtein distances (stringdist) and unrooted phylogenetic trees (ape) in R version 3.6.1 were used to assess CDR3 homology. TCRdb handled the public reads itself, with Q25 trimming in fastp and clone calling in MiXCR, and kept productive beta chains. Identical CDR3 proteins give one entry, which carries the most common genes and DNA. The V and J calls were determined by TCRdb, not by the authors. This sample holds about 14,000 distinct CDR3 sequences; 27% were observed only once. 8.3% of the sample belongs to the ten largest clones.

The sample was CD4+ T cells from blood, cultured in vitro. The TCR comes from a human donor who had recovered from COVID-19. This chain joins TRBV11-2 to TRBJ1-2; 7 bases in between match TRBD1. CDR3 reads: CASSPGTAPSYGYTF. The bases are TGTGCCAGCAGCCCTGGGACAGCCCCTAGCTATGGCTACACCTTC. The entire variable domain, with the stretches around the CDR3 drawn from the reference TRBV11-2 and TRBJ1-2 proteins, is EAGVAQSPRYKIIEKRQSVAFWCNPISGHATLYWYQQILGQGPKLLIQFQNNGVVDDSQLPKDRFSAERLKGVDSTLKIQPAKLEDSAVYLCASSPGTAPSYGYTFGSGTRLTVV.